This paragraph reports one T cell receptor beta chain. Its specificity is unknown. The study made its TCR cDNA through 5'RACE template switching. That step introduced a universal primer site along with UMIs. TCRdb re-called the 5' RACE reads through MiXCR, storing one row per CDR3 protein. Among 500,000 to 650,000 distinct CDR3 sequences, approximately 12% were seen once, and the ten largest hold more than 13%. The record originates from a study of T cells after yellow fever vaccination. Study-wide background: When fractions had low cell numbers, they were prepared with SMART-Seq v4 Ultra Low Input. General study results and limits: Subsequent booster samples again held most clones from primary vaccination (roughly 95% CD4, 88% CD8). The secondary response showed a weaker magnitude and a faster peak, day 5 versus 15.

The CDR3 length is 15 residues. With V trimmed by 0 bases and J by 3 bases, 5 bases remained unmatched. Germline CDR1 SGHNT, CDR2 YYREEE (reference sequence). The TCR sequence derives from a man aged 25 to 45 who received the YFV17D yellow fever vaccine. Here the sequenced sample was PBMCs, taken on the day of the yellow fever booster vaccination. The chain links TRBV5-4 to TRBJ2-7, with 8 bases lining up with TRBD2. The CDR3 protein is CASSLVGSGDYEQYF. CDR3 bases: TGTGCCAGCAGCTTGGTAGGTAGCGGGGACTACGAGCAGTACTTC.